By sample fraction, the clone carrying this TCR beta chain is large. Its antigen is unknown. The treatment denotes: roughly 10-day PBMC culture with coronavirus spike peptide pools or control peptides (ViraFEST assay). Peptide-pool expansion of antigen-specific T cells preceded TCR sequencing in ViraFEST. Once obtained from cultured CD4+ T cells, the DNA was sequenced using the Oncomine TCR Beta short-read assay. Using its own MiXCR run on the PCR reads, TCRdb lists one record per CDR3 protein. Here the sample spans some 3,200 distinct CDR3 sequences, about 19% being singletons. The V segment lost 5 bases and the J segment 6 bases; nucleotides outside the gene matches: 12. From germline, CDR1 is SNHLY and CDR2 FYNNEI. This CDR3 region has 17 residues. The entry originates in a study of vaccination and CD4 T cells after COVID-19. Study context: Overlapping spike peptides of SARS-CoV-2, HCoV-NL63, HCoV-OC43 and HCoV-229E stimulated the cells. The authors gave control cultures a CEFX pool, an HIV-1 Nef pool, or no peptide.

The sample consisted of CD4+ T cells from blood, cultured in vitro. The receptor was derived from a human donor who had recovered from COVID-19. The V gene is TRBV2, the J gene TRBJ1-6; 8 bases agree with TRBD1. The CDR3 bases are TGTGCCAGCAGTAGGACTTTACAGGGGGAGGGTAATTCACCCCTCCACTTT. Translated, it gives CASSRTLQGEGNSPLHF.